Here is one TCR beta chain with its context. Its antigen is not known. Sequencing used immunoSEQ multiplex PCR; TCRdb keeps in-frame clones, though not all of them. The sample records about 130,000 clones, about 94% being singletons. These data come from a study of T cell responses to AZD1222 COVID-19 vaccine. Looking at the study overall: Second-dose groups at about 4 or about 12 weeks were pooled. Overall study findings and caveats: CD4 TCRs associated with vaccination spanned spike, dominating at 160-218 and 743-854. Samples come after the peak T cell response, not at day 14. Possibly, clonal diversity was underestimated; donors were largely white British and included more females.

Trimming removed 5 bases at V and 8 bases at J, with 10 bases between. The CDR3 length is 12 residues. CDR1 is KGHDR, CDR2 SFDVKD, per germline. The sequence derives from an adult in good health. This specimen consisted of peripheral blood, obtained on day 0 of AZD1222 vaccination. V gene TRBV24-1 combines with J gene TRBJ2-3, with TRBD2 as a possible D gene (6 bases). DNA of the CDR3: TGTGCCACCAGTGTTTCGGGGGTTACGCAGTATTTT. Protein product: CATSVSGVTQYF.